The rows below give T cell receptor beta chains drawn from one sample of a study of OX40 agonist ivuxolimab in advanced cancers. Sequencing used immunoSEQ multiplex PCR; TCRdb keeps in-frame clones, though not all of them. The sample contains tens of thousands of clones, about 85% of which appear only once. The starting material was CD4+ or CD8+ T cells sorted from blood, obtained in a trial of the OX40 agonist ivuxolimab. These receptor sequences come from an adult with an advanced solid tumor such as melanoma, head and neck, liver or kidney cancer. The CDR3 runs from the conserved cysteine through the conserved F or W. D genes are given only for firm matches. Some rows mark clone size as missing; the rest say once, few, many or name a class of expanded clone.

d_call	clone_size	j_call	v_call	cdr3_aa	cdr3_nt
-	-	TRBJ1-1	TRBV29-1	CSVGVRSNTEAFF	TGCAGCGTTGGGGTCAGATCGAACACTGAAGCTTTCTTT
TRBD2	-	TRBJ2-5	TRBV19	CASSLSSGGRGTQYF	TGTGCCAGTAGCTTATCTAGCGGGGGACGGGGGACCCAGTACTTC
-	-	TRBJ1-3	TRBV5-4	CASSPGTLLAGNTIYF	TGTGCCAGCAGCCCAGGGACCCTTCTTGCTGGAAACACCATATATTTT
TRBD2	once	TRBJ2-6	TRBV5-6	CASSAGLAGDSGANVLTF	TGTGCCAGCAGCGCGGGACTAGCGGGTGACTCTGGGGCCAACGTCCTGACTTTC
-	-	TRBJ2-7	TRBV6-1	CASRGGDSLKEQYF	TGTGCCAGCAGGGGTGGGGACTCTTTAAAAGAGCAGTACTTC
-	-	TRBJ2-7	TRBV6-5	CASSSGLLARRYEQYF	TGTGCCAGCAGTTCCGGGCTATTGGCCCGAAGATACGAGCAGTACTTC
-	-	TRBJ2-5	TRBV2	CASSDVRETQYF	TGTGCCAGCAGTGACGTTAGAGAGACCCAGTACTTC
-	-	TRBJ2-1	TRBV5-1	CASSTRRGDYNEQFF	TGCGCCAGCAGCACCCGGAGGGGGGACTACAATGAGCAGTTCTTC
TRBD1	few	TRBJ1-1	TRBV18	CASSSGQGGAFF	TGTGCCAGCTCATCGGGACAGGGTGGTGCTTTCTTT
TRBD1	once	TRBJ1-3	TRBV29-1	CSVGLGQAGNTIYF	TGCAGCGTTGGTTTGGGACAGGCTGGAAACACCATATATTTT
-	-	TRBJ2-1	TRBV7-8	CASSFISQYNEQFF	TGTGCCAGCAGCTTTATTTCCCAGTACAATGAGCAGTTCTTC
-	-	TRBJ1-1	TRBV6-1	CASSALIGGEAFF	TGTGCCAGCAGTGCTCTAATTGGCGGTGAAGCTTTCTTT
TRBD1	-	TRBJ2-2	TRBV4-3	CASSLGQGAGELFF	TGCGCCAGCAGCCTGGGACAGGGGGCCGGGGAGCTGTTTTTT
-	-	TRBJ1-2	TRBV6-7	CASSYPDLDSLPNYGYTF	TGTGCCAGCAGTTACCCAGACCTTGACAGCTTGCCCAACTATGGCTACACCTTC
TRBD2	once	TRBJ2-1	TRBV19	CASSISSGGGEQFF	TGTGCCAGTAGTATTTCTAGCGGGGGAGGTGAGCAGTTCTTC
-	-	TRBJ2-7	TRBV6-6	CASSSQPGSYEQYF	TGTGCCAGCAGTTCCCAACCAGGCTCCTACGAGCAGTACTTC
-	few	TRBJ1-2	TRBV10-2	CASSATGEGGYTF	TGCGCCAGCAGTGCCACCGGGGAAGGAGGCTACACCTTC
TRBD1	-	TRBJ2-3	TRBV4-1	CASSQRSGQGTDTQYF	TGCGCCAGCAGCCAACGGTCGGGACAGGGCACAGATACGCAGTATTTT
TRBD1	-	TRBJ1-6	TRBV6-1	CASRGQGGNSPLHF	TGTGCCAGCAGGGGACAGGGAGGGAATTCACCCCTCCACTTT
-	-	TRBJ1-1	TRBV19	CASSIGERNTEAFF	TGTGCCAGTAGTATTGGGGAAAGGAACACTGAAGCTTTCTTT
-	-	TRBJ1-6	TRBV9	CASSGYNSPLHF	TGTGCCAGCAGCGGCTATAATTCACCCCTCCACTTT
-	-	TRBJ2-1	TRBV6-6	CASSWPRGAHNEQFF	TGTGCCAGCAGTTGGCCCCGCGGGGCCCACAATGAGCAGTTCTTC
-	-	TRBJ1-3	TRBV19	CASSGSAGNTIYF	TGTGCCTCCTCGGGGAGTGCTGGAAACACCATATATTTT
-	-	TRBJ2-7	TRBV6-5	CASSYSPDGRYEQYF	TGTGCCAGCAGTTACTCCCCTGACGGACGCTACGAGCAGTACTTC
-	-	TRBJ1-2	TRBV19	CASSIGGKDGYTF	TGTGCCAGTAGTATAGGGGGTAAGGATGGCTACACCTTC
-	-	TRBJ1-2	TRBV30	CACPHVGNNGYTF	TGTGCCTGCCCCCACGTGGGAAATAATGGCTACACCTTC
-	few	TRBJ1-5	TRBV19	CASKGAASSNQPQHF	TGTGCCAGTAAGGGAGCGGCTTCTAGCAATCAGCCCCAGCATTTT
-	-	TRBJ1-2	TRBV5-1	CASSLSGQYGYTF	TGCGCCAGCAGCTTGAGCGGACAGTATGGCTACACCTTC
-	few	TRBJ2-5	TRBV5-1	CASSLRSASEETQYF	TGCGCCAGCAGCCTCCGCTCGGCGAGTGAAGAGACCCAGTACTTC
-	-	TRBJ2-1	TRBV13	CVSSSGAGPPYNEQFF	TGTGTCAGCAGCTCAGGCGCGGGGCCCCCATACAATGAGCAGTTCTTC
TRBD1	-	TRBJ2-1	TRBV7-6	CASSLISDRGRDEQFF	TGTGCCAGCAGCTTAATTTCCGACAGGGGGAGGGATGAGCAGTTCTTC
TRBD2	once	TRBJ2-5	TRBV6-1	CASGGGPLETQYF	TGTGCCAGCGGGGGGGGACCCCTAGAGACCCAGTACTTC
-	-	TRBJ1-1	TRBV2	CASSALGGETEAFF	TGTGCCAGCAGTGCCCTTGGCGGGGAAACTGAAGCTTTCTTT
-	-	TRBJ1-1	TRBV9	CASPGGGTEAFF	TGTGCCAGCCCCGGGGGGGGCACTGAAGCTTTCTTT
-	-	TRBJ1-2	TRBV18	CASSPGYDYGYTF	TGTGCCAGCTCACCAGGGTACGACTATGGCTACACCTTC
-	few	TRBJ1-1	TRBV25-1	CASSGEIRGSSAFF	TGTGCCAGCAGTGGTGAGATAAGGGGATCTAGTGCTTTCTTT
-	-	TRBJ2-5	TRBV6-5	CASRRGPQETQYF	TGTGCCAGCAGGCGGGGGCCCCAAGAGACCCAGTACTTC
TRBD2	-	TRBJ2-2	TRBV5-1	CASSLTSGLNTGELFF	TGCGCCAGCAGCTTGACTAGCGGCTTGAACACCGGGGAGCTGTTTTTT
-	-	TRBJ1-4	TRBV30	CACPPSAARSATNEKLFF	TGTGCCTGCCCTCCTAGTGCGGCCCGATCAGCAACTAATGAAAAACTGTTTTTT
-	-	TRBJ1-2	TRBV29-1	CSVVRSGDPHYGYTF	TGCAGCGTTGTTCGGTCAGGGGACCCCCACTATGGCTACACCTTC
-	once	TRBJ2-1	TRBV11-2	CASSSLWGRSGNEQFF	TGTGCCAGCAGCTCTCTATGGGGCAGGTCTGGAAATGAGCAGTTCTTC
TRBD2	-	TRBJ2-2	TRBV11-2	CASSPGLVAAGELFF	TGTGCCAGCAGCCCTGGACTAGTGGCTGCCGGGGAGCTGTTTTTT
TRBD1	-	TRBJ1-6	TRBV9	CASSAGTELYNSPLHF	TGTGCCAGCAGCGCAGGGACAGAGCTATATAATTCACCCCTCCACTTT
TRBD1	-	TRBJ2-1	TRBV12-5	CASGLVSGGISEQFF	TGTGCTAGTGGTTTGGTGTCAGGGGGCATTTCGGAGCAGTTCTTC
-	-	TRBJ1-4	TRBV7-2	CASSLGTATNEKLFF	TGTGCCAGCAGCTTAGGGACTGCAACTAATGAAAAACTGTTTTTT
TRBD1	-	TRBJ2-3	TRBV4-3	CASSQPGQSTDTQYF	TGCGCCAGCAGCCAACCGGGACAGAGCACAGATACGCAGTATTTT
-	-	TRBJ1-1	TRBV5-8	CASSLGDRQNTEAFF	TGTGCCAGCAGCTTGGGAGACCGTCAGAACACTGAAGCTTTCTTT
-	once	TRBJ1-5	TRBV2	CASSEQGSNQPQHF	TGTGCCAGCAGTGAACAGGGAAGCAATCAGCCCCAGCATTTT
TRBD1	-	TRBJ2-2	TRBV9	CASSRQGNTGELFF	TGTGCCAGCAGCCGACAGGGGAACACCGGGGAGCTGTTTTTT